The text below deals with one TCR beta chain. What it binds is not known. CD8+ and CD4+ blood T cells underwent TCR beta sequencing. RNA was extracted with the RNeasy kit, and a quantity of about 0.5 to 1 ug was reverse transcribed using random hexamers. Across 54 Vbeta and 13 Jbeta, TCR beta CDR3 was amplified with immunoSEQ multiplex PCR. TCRdb re-called the immunoSEQ multiplex PCR reads through MiXCR, storing one row per CDR3 protein. The sample consists of 20,000 to 25,000 distinct CDR3 sequences, 85% to 95% of them appearing once. This sample stems from a study of CD8 T cells in Susac syndrome. Study results and limitations: The authors acknowledged that their TCR sequencing and HLA analysis involved a relatively small number of individuals.

This CDR3 has 15 amino acids. Germline V CDR1 and CDR2: MNHEY, SVGEGT. Losses at the gene ends were 0 bases for V and 3 bases for J; bases not matched to a gene: 0. The chain combines TRBV6-2 or TRBV6-3 with TRBJ2-1, with 9 nucleotides matching TRBD2. The source of this sequence is a human donor in good health. What was sequenced was CD8+ T cells from PBMCs. CDR3 nucleotide sequence: TGTGCCAGCAGTTACTCTAGCGGGGGCTACAATGAGCAGTTCTTC. It specifies CASSYSSGGYNEQFF.